The 24 T cell receptor beta chains presented below share a single source sample, sequenced in a study of blood T cell repertoires in COVID-19 (dated by TCRdb to the early 2020s). The library was built by means of the immunoSEQ multiplex PCR assay. TCRdb limited this immuneACCESS table to in-frame rearrangements with V and J called. A share of clones is missing; checked studies link under half to unresolved V genes, and the rest is unexplained. This sample has 150,000 to 200,000 clones in its table, and about 88% of those were observed once. The ten biggest clones cover roughly 8.9% of the sample. Source material: PBMCs or T cells enriched from blood (not recorded which). These receptors originate from a woman between 18 and 30 years old who had recovered from COVID-19.

V and J are TRBV5-4 and TRBJ2-5; 10 bases match TRBD2. Trimming took 5 bases from V and 5 from J; bases not matched to a gene: 9. The CDR3 extends over 15 amino acids. In germline, CDR1 is SGHNT, CDR2 YYREEE (reference sequence). As DNA, the CDR3 is TGTGCCAGCAGACTTGATCTAGCGGGGGAGGAGACCCAGTACTTC. This codes for CASRLDLAGEETQYF.

In this sample, this clone turned up once. The rearrangement links TRBV6-2 or TRBV6-3 to TRBJ1-2; D perhaps matches TRBD1 (5 bases). The CDR3 is made up of 14 amino acids. V lost 6 bases and J 3 bases, leaving 14 bases between the germline ends. The germline gives CDR1 MNHEY, CDR2 SVGEGT. In DNA, the CDR3 is TGTGCCAGCAGCCCAGGGAGGGTTTACTATGGCTACACCTTC. Translation gives CASSPGRVYYGYTF.

This rearrangement joins TRBV28 to TRBJ2-3; weak D call: TRBD2 (6 bases). Per the germline V gene, CDR1 is MDHEN and CDR2 is SYDVKM. CDR3 size: 11 residues. V dropped 5 bases and J dropped 11 bases, with 11 bases sitting between them. CDR3 protein: CASSILGRQYF. The CDR3, as DNA: TGTGCCAGCAGTATCCTCGGGAGGCAGTATTTT.

The chain is built from TRBV28 and TRBJ1-5; tentative D call: TRBD1 (5 bases). The CDR3 is made up of 15 amino acids. The V and J ends lost 1 base and 5 bases respectively, with 12 bases between them. Germline V gene data show CDR1 as MDHEN and CDR2 as SYDVKM. The CDR3 sequence: CASSLFQGGYQPQHF. CDR3 sequence (DNA): TGTGCCAGCAGTTTATTCCAGGGAGGCTATCAGCCCCAGCATTTT.

The chain carries TRBV4-2 and TRBJ2-2, with D perhaps matching TRBD2 (5 bases). The CDR3 consists of 14 residues. Germline V lookup: CDR1 LGHNA, CDR2 YNFKEQ. Trimming left V 4 bases short and J 4 bases short, with 10 bases between. The CDR3, as DNA: TGTGCCAGCAGCCGCCTGGACTTCACCGGGGAGCTGTTTTTT. It yields the protein CASSRLDFTGELFF.

This clone came up a few times. The V call is TRBV9, the J call TRBJ2-5; 8 nucleotides agree with TRBD1. This CDR3 has 16 amino acids. Germline lookup yields CDR1 SGDLS and CDR2 YYNGEE. The V and J ends lost 0 bases and 4 bases, in that order; junction bases with no gene match: 8. Written as DNA, the CDR3 is TGTGCCAGCAGCGTAGGAACAGGGGGTCAGTTAGAGACCCAGTACTTC. Translating gives CASSVGTGGQLETQYF.

This sequence joins TRBV28 and TRBJ2-7, with 8 bases that match TRBD1. CDR1 MDHEN and CDR2 SYDVKM come from the germline V gene. This CDR3 spans 15 amino acids. J lost 2 bases, V lost 5 bases, and 8 bases had no gene match. In DNA form, the CDR3 reads TGTGCCAGCAGTGAACGGGACAGGAGCCCCTACGAGCAGTACTTC. Its translation is CASSERDRSPYEQYF. Full variable domain (missing parts from reference TRBV28 and TRBJ2-7): DVKVTQSSRYLVKRTGEKVFLECVQDMDHENMFWYRQDPGLGLRLIYFSYDVKMKEKGDIPEGYSVSREKKERFSLILESASTNQTSMYLCASSERDRSPYEQYFGPGTRLTVT.

The chain links TRBV11-2 to TRBJ1-1; tentative D call: TRBD1 (6 bases). CDR3 size: 14 residues. Germline CDR1 and CDR2: SGHAT and FQNNGV. The V end lost 1 base, the J end lost 3 bases, and 9 bases lay between the germline ends. CDR3 sequence reads: CASSLAQGHTEAFF. The CDR3 coding sequence is TGTGCCAGCAGCTTAGCTCAGGGGCACACTGAAGCTTTCTTT.

The chain links TRBV2 to TRBJ1-1; D is uncertain. The CDR3 extends over 13 amino acids. Trimming cost V 5 bases and J 1 base, with 8 bases left between them. Germline V lookup: CDR1 SNHLY, CDR2 FYNNEI. Here the CDR3 reads CASSREGNTEAFF. CDR3 bases: TGTGCCAGCAGTAGGGAGGGGAACACTGAAGCTTTCTTT.

The V and J genes are TRBV7-2 and TRBJ2-1; D uncertain. The CDR3 is made up of 13 amino acids. The germline V gene has CDR1 SGHTA and CDR2 FQGNSA. The V gene lost 2 bases and the J gene lost 4 bases, with 6 bases spanning the gap. The CDR3 nucleotides are TGTGCCAGCAGCTTATCGGAGTACAATGAGCAGTTCTTC. This encodes CASSLSEYNEQFF.

This chain uses TRBV5-1 with TRBJ2-3, with D possibly matching TRBD2 (6 bases). From germline, CDR1 is SGHRS and CDR2 YFSETQ. V was cut by 0 bases and J by 8 bases, with 13 bases left in between. This CDR3 contains 14 residues. The CDR3 sequence: CASSLGSREATQYF. DNA of the CDR3: TGCGCCAGCAGCTTGGGGAGCAGGGAGGCTACGCAGTATTTT.

This clone was counted once. The V gene is TRBV5-1, the J gene TRBJ2-2; no firm D call. V lost 3 bases, J lost 2 bases, and 8 bases lay in between. The germline CDR1 and CDR2 sequences are SGHRS and YFSETQ. The CDR3 consists of 14 residues. The DNA of the CDR3 is TGCGCCAGCAGCTATACACCAAACACCGGGGAGCTGTTTTTT. Protein product: CASSYTPNTGELFF.

The chain joins TRBV28 to TRBJ1-3; D gene ambiguous. The germline gives CDR1 MDHEN, CDR2 SYDVKM. This CDR3 is built from 12 residues. Between the trimmed V and J ends, which lost 10 bases and 0 bases, there was a span of 7 bases. The chain's CDR3 is CATAGSGNTIYF. DNA for the CDR3: TGTGCCACCGCCGGCTCTGGAAACACCATATATTTT.

V is TRBV18 and J is TRBJ2-5; D may be TRBD1 (5 bases). The CDR3 covers 16 residues. The V end lost 3 bases, the J end lost 2 bases, and 16 bases lay between the germline ends. Germline-derived CDR1 and CDR2 are KGHSH and LQKENI. The CDR3 here is CASSPPNRPGQETQYF. In nucleotides, the CDR3 is TGTGCCAGCTCACCGCCTAACAGGCCAGGTCAAGAGACCCAGTACTTC.

The V call is TRBV5-1, the J call TRBJ2-2; TRBD1 is a possible D gene (6 bases). The germline CDR1 and CDR2 sequences are SGHRS and YFSETQ. This CDR3 is built from 16 residues. Trimming removed 1 base from V and 0 bases from J, with 10 bases in between. CDR3 in amino acids: CASSLNQGTNTGELFF. The CDR3 DNA sequence: TGCGCCAGCAGCTTGAACCAGGGGACGAACACCGGGGAGCTGTTTTTT. Based on the CDR3 plus reference TRBV5-1 and TRBJ2-2, the full variable domain is KAGVTQTPRYLIKTRGQQVTLSCSPISGHRSVSWYQQTPGQGLQFLFEYFSETQRNKGNFPGRFSGRQFSNSRSEMNVSTLELGDSALYLCASSLNQGTNTGELFFGEGSRLTVL.

The genes are TRBV6-5 and TRBJ2-3; D gene unclear. Germline V gene sequence: CDR1 MNHEY, CDR2 SVGAGI. V was trimmed by 2 bases and J by 0 bases, leaving 9 bases between them. The CDR3 totals 15 residues. The CDR3 protein is CASSYQRISTDTQYF. The DNA of the CDR3 is TGTGCCAGCAGTTACCAGAGGATCAGCACAGATACGCAGTATTTT.

The V call is TRBV12-3 or TRBV12-4, the J call TRBJ2-7, with TRBD2 as a possible D gene (6 bases). Trimming cost V 6 bases and J 7 bases, with 13 bases left between them. This CDR3 region has 12 residues. CDR3 sequence (DNA): TGTGCCAGCAGCCCGACTAGAGTGGAGCAGTACTTC. Translation: CASSPTRVEQYF.

The V and J genes are TRBV28 and TRBJ1-2; perhaps TRBD1 as D (6 bases). Germline V gene lookup returns CDR1 MDHEN and CDR2 SYDVKM. The CDR3 runs to 15 residues. Trimming removed 2 bases at V and 6 bases at J, with 16 bases between. In DNA form, the CDR3 reads TGTGCCAGCAGTTTAGCCTTCGGGGACATCAATGGCTACACCTTC. Protein: CASSLAFGDINGYTF.

The rearrangement uses TRBV5-1 and TRBJ2-1; 11 nucleotides line up with TRBD2. Unmatched junction bases numbered 7, after V lost 4 bases and J lost 4 bases. The CDR3 runs to 16 residues. Germline V gene lookup returns CDR1 SGHRS and CDR2 YFSETQ. DNA of the CDR3: TGCGCCAGCAGCGTTAGCGGGAGGGGAGGGTACAATGAGCAGTTCTTC. Translated, it gives CASSVSGRGGYNEQFF.

The chain is built from TRBV6-5 and TRBJ1-3; tentative D call: TRBD1 (5 bases). V was shortened by 2 bases and J by 2 bases, with 7 bases between the two germline ends. The CDR3 length is 14 residues. Germline CDR1 MNHEY, CDR2 SVGAGI. The CDR3 here is CASSYGTPGNTIYF. The CDR3, as DNA: TGTGCCAGCAGTTACGGGACTCCTGGAAACACCATATATTTT.

CDR3 amino acids: CASSPFGVDTEAFF. For the CDR3, the DNA is TGCGCCAGCAGCCCATTCGGAGTTGACACTGAAGCTTTCTTT. This chain connects TRBV5-1 to TRBJ1-1; D not resolved. This CDR3 contains 14 residues. Germline CDR1 SGHRS, CDR2 YFSETQ. The V and J ends lost 4 bases and 3 bases respectively, with 13 bases between them.

The sample holds one count of this clone. The chain uses TRBV30 and TRBJ2-1, with a possible D match to TRBD2 (5 bases). Trimming left V 0 bases short and J 6 bases short, with 12 bases between. Germline V gene data show CDR1 as GTSNPN and CDR2 as SVGIG (reference sequence). The CDR3 totals 14 residues. The CDR3 coding sequence is TGTGCCTGGAGTGTGCGAGGGATCCGCAATGAGCAGTTCTTC. This codes for CAWSVRGIRNEQFF.

J is TRBJ1-6 and V is TRBV7-8, with D possibly being TRBD1 (6 bases). The V and J ends lost 5 bases and 7 bases respectively, with 9 bases between them. Germline CDR1 is SGHVS and CDR2 is FQNEAQ. CDR3 size: 13 residues. The CDR3 DNA sequence: TGTGCCAGCAGCCTCGGACAGAATTCACCCCTCCACTTT. This encodes CASSLGQNSPLHF.

This clone was seen a single time. The rearrangement links TRBV28 to TRBJ2-7; TRBD1 might be the D (5 bases). This CDR3 comprises 15 residues. V gave up 6 bases and J gave up 2 bases, with 17 bases separating them. Germline lookup yields CDR1 MDHEN and CDR2 SYDVKM. The CDR3: CASSSDSYETYEQYF. The CDR3 bases are TGTGCCAGCAGCTCCGACAGTTACGAGACCTACGAGCAGTACTTC.